The TCR beta chain under discussion was sequenced for a study of shared clonotypes between healthy human individuals. At the level of the study: A couple of female and a few male donors aged 18 to 49 were enrolled. Study observations and caveats: Estimated clonotype richness was generally higher in naive than memory subsets.

CD45RA+ naive and CD45RA-negative memory subsets were separated from CD4+ cells. Each sorted subset replicate got 200 ng genomic DNA, roughly 30,000 genomes. Assay: immunoSEQ multiplex PCR; the TCRdb copy retains only in-frame clones and omits some. The sample lists about 2.5 million clones, 85% to 95% seen once, with more than 0.35% in the top ten. The germline CDR1 and CDR2 sequences are SGHNT and YENEEA. The ends were cut back, 5 bases at V and 0 bases at J, with 16 bases in the middle. This CDR3 region has 17 residues. Concerning this clone: Its antigen is as yet unknown.

The receptor's source is a man aged 18-30 years in good health. Some clones in this sample may be carry-over from other donors' samples. The specimen sequenced was naive CD4+ T cells from PBMCs. Subset: CD45RA+ positively selected. The V gene is TRBV11-3, the J gene TRBJ2-2, with a tentative D call TRBD1 (6 bases). The CDR3 protein is CASSRWGPTANTGELFF. CDR3 DNA sequence: TGTGCCAGCAGCCGTTGGGGGCCAACCGCGAACACCGGGGAGCTGTTTTTT.